These T cell receptor beta chains were read from a single sample in a study of lymphopenia after photon versus proton radiotherapy. Some clones are missing from TCRdb's copy, which holds only in-frame ones; the method was immunoSEQ multiplex PCR. This table holds 15,000 to 20,000 clones, 80% to 90% found once. This sample comprised peripheral blood, obtained from a patient treated with proton-based radiotherapy. These receptors came from a man in his 70s with pancreatic cancer. Each CDR3 is given with its conserved first and last residue. The order of the fields is J gene, V gene, CDR3 protein.

j_call: TRBJ1-1; v_call: TRBV30; cdr3_aa: CAWKDGLNTEAFF
j_call: TRBJ1-1; v_call: TRBV7-9; cdr3_aa: CASSSRRQGTAEAFF
j_call: TRBJ2-5; v_call: TRBV19; cdr3_aa: CASSMGEETQYF
j_call: TRBJ1-3; v_call: TRBV7-6; cdr3_aa: CASSFGTSGNTIYF
j_call: TRBJ2-2; v_call: TRBV6-5; cdr3_aa: CASSPGQGWVELFF
j_call: TRBJ2-7; v_call: TRBV5-1; cdr3_aa: CASSLEDKFYEQYF
j_call: TRBJ2-7; v_call: TRBV19; cdr3_aa: CASSIRGQGANEQYF
j_call: TRBJ2-3; v_call: TRBV30; cdr3_aa: CAWSHGRTDTQYF
j_call: TRBJ1-1; v_call: TRBV6-5; cdr3_aa: CASSGQGTEAFF
j_call: TRBJ1-1; v_call: TRBV7-3; cdr3_aa: CASSLGGRNTEAFF
j_call: TRBJ1-3; v_call: TRBV9; cdr3_aa: CASSVVDRAESGNTIYF
j_call: TRBJ1-2; v_call: TRBV15; cdr3_aa: CATSRDYVGNYGYTF
j_call: NA; v_call: TRBV27; cdr3_aa: CASSSVGLSYEQYF
j_call: TRBJ1-1; v_call: TRBV18; cdr3_aa: CASSPQGAGTEAFF
j_call: TRBJ1-2; v_call: TRBV19; cdr3_aa: CASSSSGQQGLYGYTF
j_call: TRBJ1-4; v_call: TRBV4-2; cdr3_aa: CASSQDPPQATNEKLFF
j_call: TRBJ1-1; v_call: TRBV19; cdr3_aa: CASIPDRGNTEAFF
j_call: TRBJ2-2; v_call: TRBV29-1; cdr3_aa: CSGAGWTGELFF
j_call: TRBJ1-3; v_call: TRBV30; cdr3_aa: CAWRNSGNTIYF
j_call: TRBJ2-5; v_call: TRBV4-1; cdr3_aa: CASSQVPSGRRETQYF
j_call: TRBJ2-7; v_call: TRBV29-1; cdr3_aa: CSVGDGIGEQYF
j_call: TRBJ2-3; v_call: TRBV11-2; cdr3_aa: CASSFRGQPTDTQYF